This is a list of T cell receptor beta chains from one sample in a study of T cells in localized non-small cell lung cancer. Sequencing was performed with immunoSEQ multiplex PCR; in TCRdb, only in-frame clones are kept and a portion is missing. The sample contains 35,000 to 45,000 clones, about 92% of which appear only once. The specimen was peripheral blood, collected before any cancer treatment. The origin of the receptors is a female donor over 55 with stage I lung adenocarcinoma. Each CDR3 is given with its conserved first and last residue. The D gene is left open where the match is weak. Part of the rows lack a size; the others show once, few, many or a class for expanded clones.

len	abundance	v_gene	d_gene	j_gene	CDR3nt	CDR3aa
14	.	TRBV5-6	.	TRBJ2-5	TGTGCCAGCAGCTTTGGGCCAGCGCAAGAGACCCAGTACTTC	CASSFGPAQETQYF
16	.	TRBV7-8	TRBD1	TRBJ1-5	TGTGCCAGCAGCCCTCGGGACAGCCATAGCAATCAGCCCCAGCATTTT	CASSPRDSHSNQPQHF
18	once	TRBV18	.	TRBJ2-2	TGTGCCAGCTCACCACTAATGATGGGGGGCGTTAACACCGGGGAGCTGTTTTTT	CASSPLMMGGVNTGELFF
15	.	TRBV7-9	.	TRBJ1-4	TGTGCCAGCAGCTATTACAGGGTGGGGGATGAAAAACTGTTTTTT	CASSYYRVGDEKLFF
18	.	TRBV7-9	.	TRBJ1-6	TGTGCCAGCAGCTTACGTCCCCTGGGTGTTCCTGATAATTCACCCCTCCACTTT	CASSLRPLGVPDNSPLHF
17	.	TRBV5-4	.	TRBJ1-1	TGTGCCAGCAGACCTATAGCCGGGGGAGGGATGAACACTGAAGCTTTCTTT	CASRPIAGGGMNTEAFF
16	.	TRBV5-8	TRBD1	TRBJ2-1	TGTGCCAGCATTATTGCGGGACAGGGGGCCTACAATGAGCAGTTCTTC	CASIIAGQGAYNEQFF
14	.	TRBV13	.	TRBJ2-5	TGTGCCAGCAGCTTAGGGACGAGGCAAGAGACCCAGTACTTC	CASSLGTRQETQYF
12	.	TRBV2	.	TRBJ2-5	TGTGCCACTTACCGGGAGCGGGAGACCCAGTACTTC	CATYRERETQYF
16	.	TRBV10-3	TRBD1	TRBJ1-2	TGTGCCATCACCCAGCAGACAGGGGTAAAAAACTATGGCTACACCTTC	CAITQQTGVKNYGYTF
14	.	TRBV2	TRBD1	TRBJ1-2	TGTGCCAGCATCTACGGGACAGACGTCTATGGCTACACCTTC	CASIYGTDVYGYTF
13	.	TRBV5-6	.	TRBJ1-2	TGTGCCAGCAGCCCGACACCTAACTATGGCTACACCTTC	CASSPTPNYGYTF
19	.	TRBV4-2	TRBD2	TRBJ2-5	TGTGCCAGCAGCCAAGACTATGGAGCGGGGGGGACCTTCCAAGAGACCCAGTACTTC	CASSQDYGAGGTFQETQYF
18	once	TRBV28	.	TRBJ2-1	TGTGCCAGCAGTTTTGGGGCCCTACAGACGCCACTATACAATGAGCAGTTCTTC	CASSFGALQTPLYNEQFF
14	.	TRBV29-1	TRBD1	TRBJ1-2	TGCAGCGTCCACGACCGGGACAGGGGGCACGGCTACACCTTC	CSVHDRDRGHGYTF
13	once	TRBV19	.	TRBJ1-5	TGTGCCAGTAGTAGGAATAGCAATCAGCCCCAGCATTTT	CASSRNSNQPQHF
13	.	TRBV10-3	.	TRBJ1-1	TGTGCCATCAGTGCGGGACAGAACACTGAAGCTTTCTTT	CAISAGQNTEAFF
15	.	TRBV6-4	TRBD1	TRBJ1-2	TGTGCCAGCAATATGACAGGGCTGCGCAACTATGGCTACACCTTC	CASNMTGLRNYGYTF